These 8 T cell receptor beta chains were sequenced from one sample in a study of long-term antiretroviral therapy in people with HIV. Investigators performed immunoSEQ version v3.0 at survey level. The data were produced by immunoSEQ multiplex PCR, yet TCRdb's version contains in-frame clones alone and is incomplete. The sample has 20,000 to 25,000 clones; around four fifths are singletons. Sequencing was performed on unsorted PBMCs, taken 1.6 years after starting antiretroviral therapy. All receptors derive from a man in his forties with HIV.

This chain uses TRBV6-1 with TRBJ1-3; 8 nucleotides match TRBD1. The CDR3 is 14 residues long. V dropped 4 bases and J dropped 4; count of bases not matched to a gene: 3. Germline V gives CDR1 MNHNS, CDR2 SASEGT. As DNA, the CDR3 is TGTGCCAGCAGTGCTAGGGACAGGGGAAACACCATATATTTT. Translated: CASSARDRGNTIYF.

The CDR3 nucleotides read TGCGCCAAAAGGCGGGGGAGGAGGTGCAATCAGCCCCAGCATTTT. Protein sequence: CAKRRGRRCNQPQHF. V is TRBV5-1 and J is TRBJ1-5; D perhaps matches TRBD1 (5 bases). Between the trimmed V and J ends, which lost 9 bases and 2 bases, there was a span of 18 bases. Germline V gene sequence: CDR1 SGHRS, CDR2 YFSETQ. CDR3 length: 15 amino acids.

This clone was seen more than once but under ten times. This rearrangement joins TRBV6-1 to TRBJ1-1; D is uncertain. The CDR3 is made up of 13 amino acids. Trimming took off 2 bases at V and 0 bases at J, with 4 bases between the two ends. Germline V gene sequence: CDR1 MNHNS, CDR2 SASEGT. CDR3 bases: TGTGCCAGCAGTGAACAGGTGAACACTGAAGCTTTCTTT. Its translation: CASSEQVNTEAFF.

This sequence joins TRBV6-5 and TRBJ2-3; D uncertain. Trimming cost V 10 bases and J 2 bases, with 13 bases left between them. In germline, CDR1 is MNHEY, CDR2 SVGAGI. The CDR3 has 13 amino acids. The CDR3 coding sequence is TGTGCCACCTCGGGTTTAGCCACAGATACGCAGTATTTT. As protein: CATSGLATDTQYF.

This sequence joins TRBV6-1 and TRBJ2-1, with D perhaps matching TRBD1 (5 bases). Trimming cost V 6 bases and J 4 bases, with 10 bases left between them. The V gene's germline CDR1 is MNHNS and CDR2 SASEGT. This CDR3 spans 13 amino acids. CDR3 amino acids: CASSPTGYNEQFF. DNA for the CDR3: TGTGCCAGCAGCCCAACAGGATACAATGAGCAGTTCTTC.

This CDR3 is CASSYSARNTGELFF. The CDR3 bases are TGTGCCAGCAGTTACTCGGCGCGAAACACCGGGGAGCTGTTTTTT. This rearrangement joins TRBV6-5 to TRBJ2-2, with no clear D. The CDR3 has 15 residues. CDR1 and CDR2 from the germline V gene are MNHEY and SVGAGI. Trimming removed 0 bases from V and 2 bases from J, with 7 bases in between.

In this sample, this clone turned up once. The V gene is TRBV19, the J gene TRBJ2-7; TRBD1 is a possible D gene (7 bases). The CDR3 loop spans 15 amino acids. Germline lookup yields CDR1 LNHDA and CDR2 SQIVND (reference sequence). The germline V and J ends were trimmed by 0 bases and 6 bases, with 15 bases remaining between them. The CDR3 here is CASSIEPGGGGEQYF. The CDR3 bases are TGTGCCAGTAGTATAGAACCAGGGGGAGGAGGCGAGCAGTACTTC.

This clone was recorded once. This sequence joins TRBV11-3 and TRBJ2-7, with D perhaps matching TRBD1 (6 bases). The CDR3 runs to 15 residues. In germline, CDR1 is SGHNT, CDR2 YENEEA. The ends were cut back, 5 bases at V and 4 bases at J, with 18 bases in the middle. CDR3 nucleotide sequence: TGTGCCAGCAGCCCAGAACTGCAGGGGTGGTACGAGCAGTACTTC. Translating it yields CASSPELQGWYEQYF.